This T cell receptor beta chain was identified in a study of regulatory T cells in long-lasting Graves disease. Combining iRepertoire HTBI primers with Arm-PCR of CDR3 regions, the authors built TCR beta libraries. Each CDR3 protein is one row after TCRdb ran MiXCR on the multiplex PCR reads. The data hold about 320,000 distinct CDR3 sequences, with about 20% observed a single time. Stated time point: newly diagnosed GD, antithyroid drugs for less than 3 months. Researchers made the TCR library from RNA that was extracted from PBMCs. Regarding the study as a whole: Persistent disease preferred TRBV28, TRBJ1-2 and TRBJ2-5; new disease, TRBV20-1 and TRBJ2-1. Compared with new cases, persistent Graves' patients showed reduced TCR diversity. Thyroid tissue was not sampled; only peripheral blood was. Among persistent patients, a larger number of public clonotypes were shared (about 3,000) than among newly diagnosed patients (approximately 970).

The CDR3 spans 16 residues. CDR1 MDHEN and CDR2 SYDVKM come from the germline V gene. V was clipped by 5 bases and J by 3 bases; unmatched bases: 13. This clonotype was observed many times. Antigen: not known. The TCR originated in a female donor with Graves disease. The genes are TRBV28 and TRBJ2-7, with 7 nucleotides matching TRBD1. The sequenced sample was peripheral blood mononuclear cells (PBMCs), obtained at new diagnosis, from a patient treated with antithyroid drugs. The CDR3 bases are TGTGCCAGCAGTAACTACAGGGGTGGAGGCCTCTACGAGCAGTACTTC. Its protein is CASSNYRGGGLYEQYF. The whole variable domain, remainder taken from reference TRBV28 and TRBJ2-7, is DVKVTQSSRYLVKRTGEKVFLECVQDMDHENMFWYRQDPGLGLRLIYFSYDVKMKEKGDIPEGYSVSREKKERFSLILESASTNQTSMYLCASSNYRGGGLYEQYFGPGTRLTVT.